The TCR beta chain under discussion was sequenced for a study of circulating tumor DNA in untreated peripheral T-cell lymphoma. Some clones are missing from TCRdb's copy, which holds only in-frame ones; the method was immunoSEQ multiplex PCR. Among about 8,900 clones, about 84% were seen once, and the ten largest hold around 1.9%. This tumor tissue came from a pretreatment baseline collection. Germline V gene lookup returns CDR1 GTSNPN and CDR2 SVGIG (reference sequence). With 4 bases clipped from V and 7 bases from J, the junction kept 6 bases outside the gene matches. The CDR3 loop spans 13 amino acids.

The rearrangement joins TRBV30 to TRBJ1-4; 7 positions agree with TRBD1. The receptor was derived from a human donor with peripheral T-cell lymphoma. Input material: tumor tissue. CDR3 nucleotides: TGTGCCTGGACAGGGGGAGTTTCTGAAAAACTGTTTTTT. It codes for CAWTGGVSEKLFF.